Below are 26 T cell receptor beta chains sequenced from a single sample in a study of radiation and T cells in renal cell carcinoma. Data came from immunoSEQ multiplex PCR; TCRdb stores just in-frame clones and leaves some out. The sample holds around 180,000 clones, 88% seen once. As to time point: blood 4 weeks post-SBRT, at nephrectomy. The treatment was: 15 Gy SBRT to primary tumor, nephrectomy 4 weeks later. This sample comprised blood, obtained from a patient whose treatment included radiotherapy and nephrectomy. Source of these receptors: a woman in her forties or fifties with renal cell carcinoma.

V usage is TRBV5-4 and J usage is TRBJ2-7; tentative D call: TRBD1 (5 bases). V was cut by 0 bases and J by 2 bases, with 6 bases left in between. The germline CDR1 and CDR2 sequences are SGHNT and YYREEE (reference sequence). CDR3 length: 13 amino acids. The CDR3 loop is CASSLDRTYEQYF. DNA of the CDR3: TGTGCCAGCAGCTTGGACAGGACCTACGAGCAGTACTTC.

This chain joins TRBV5-4 and TRBJ2-3, with 7 bases fitting TRBD2. Germline lookup yields CDR1 SGHNT and CDR2 YYREEE (reference sequence). CDR3 length equals 14 residues. With 5 bases clipped from V and 6 bases from J, the junction kept 9 bases outside the gene matches. CDR3 sequence (DNA): TGTGCCAGCAGGGGGGGGTATGCGGAGGATACGCAGTATTTT. Translating it yields CASRGGYAEDTQYF.

J is TRBJ2-1 and V is TRBV4-2; tentative D call: TRBD2 (5 bases). Germline-derived CDR1 and CDR2 are LGHNA and YNFKEQ. The CDR3 loop spans 13 amino acids. V was cut by 4 bases and J by 10 bases, with 14 bases left in between. Here the CDR3 reads CASSPGKGDEQFF. In DNA form, the CDR3 reads TGTGCCAGCAGCCCGGGGAAGGGAGACGAGCAGTTCTTC.

The CDR3, as DNA: TGTGCCAGCAGCTTAGCGTTGGACACCCAAGAGACCCAGTACTTC. This sequence encodes CASSLALDTQETQYF. The rearrangement links TRBV7-9 to TRBJ2-5, with D possibly TRBD1 on 5 matching bases. Per the germline V gene, CDR1 is SEHNR and CDR2 is FQNEAQ (reference sequence). Trimming removed 0 bases from V and 1 base from J, with 9 bases in between. The CDR3 is made up of 15 amino acids.

The chain joins TRBV29-1 to TRBJ2-7, with TRBD1 matching over 11 bases. This CDR3 is 15 amino acids long. The ends lost 6 bases at V and 0 bases at J; junction bases unmatched: 7. Germline CDR1 reads SQVTM; CDR2 reads ANQGSEA. This CDR3 is CSVVSGTGGSYEQYF. CDR3 nucleotides: TGCAGCGTGGTCTCCGGGACAGGGGGCTCCTACGAGCAGTACTTC.

The chain couples TRBV7-2 to TRBJ2-7; 9 bases align to TRBD2. Per germline, CDR1 SGHTA and CDR2 FQGNSA. The CDR3 has 16 residues. After removal of 5 bases from V and 2 bases from J, the junction contained 10 bases not matched to a gene. The CDR3 reads CASSTTGLAGTYEQYF. The CDR3 DNA sequence: TGTGCCAGCAGCACAACGGGACTAGCCGGAACCTACGAGCAGTACTTC.

The chain joins TRBV29-1 to TRBJ1-4, with D perhaps matching TRBD1 (5 bases). Germline CDR1 SQVTM, CDR2 ANQGSEA. Trimming stripped 4 bases from V and 8 bases from J, with 11 bases between. This CDR3 comprises 12 residues. The CDR3 here is CSVGGLKEKLFF. The CDR3 nucleotides read TGCAGCGTTGGGGGCTTGAAAGAAAAACTGTTTTTT.

The chain has TRBV6-6 and TRBJ1-1, with D hard to call. V was clipped by 2 bases and J by 1 base, with 11 bases between them. CDR3 length: 15 residues. Germline-derived CDR1 and CDR2 are MNHNY and SVGAGI (reference sequence). The CDR3 protein is CASSYLPGANTEAFF. In DNA, the CDR3 is TGTGCCAGCAGTTACCTCCCCGGAGCGAACACTGAAGCTTTCTTT.

The chain recombines TRBV5-1 with TRBJ1-2; 7 nucleotides align to TRBD1. In germline, CDR1 is SGHRS, CDR2 YFSETQ. The CDR3 contains 15 residues. Germline trimming cut 0 bases from V and 0 bases from J; bases unmatched to any gene: 2. The CDR3 nucleotides are TGCGCCAGCAGCTTGGGAGACAGGGCTAACTATGGCTACACCTTC. It is translated as CASSLGDRANYGYTF. Complete variable domain (other parts from reference TRBV5-1 and TRBJ1-2): KAGVTQTPRYLIKTRGQQVTLSCSPISGHRSVSWYQQTPGQGLQFLFEYFSETQRNKGNFPGRFSGRQFSNSRSEMNVSTLELGDSALYLCASSLGDRANYGYTFGSGTRLTVV.

The chain links TRBV18 to TRBJ1-4; D remains unclear. CDR3 size: 13 residues. V lost 0 bases to trimming and J lost 8 bases, with 7 bases between them. Germline loops: CDR1 KGHSH, CDR2 LQKENI. This CDR3 reads CASSPPVVEKLFF. The CDR3, as DNA: TGTGCCAGCTCACCACCGGTGGTGGAAAAACTGTTTTTT.

The CDR3 sequence is CASSATLGLAGDEQYF. CDR3 DNA sequence: TGTGCCAGCAGCGCTACGCTTGGACTAGCGGGGGATGAGCAGTACTTC. V usage is TRBV11-1 and J usage is TRBJ2-7; 13 positions agree with TRBD2. The V gene's germline CDR1 is SGHAT and CDR2 FQDESV (reference sequence). After removal of 5 bases from V and 7 bases from J, the junction contained 11 bases not matched to a gene. There are 16 residues in the CDR3. Combining the CDR3 with reference TRBV11-1 and TRBJ2-7 gives the whole variable domain EAEVAQSPRYKITEKSQAVAFWCDPISGHATLYWYRQILGQGPELLVQFQDESVVDDSQLPKDRFSAERLKGVDSTLKIQPAELGDSAMYLCASSATLGLAGDEQYFGPGTRLTVT.

The DNA for the CDR3 is TGCGCCAGCAGCCCCAATAGCGGGGGAAGTTACAATGAGCAGTTCTTC. As protein: CASSPNSGGSYNEQFF. The J gene is TRBJ2-1, the V gene TRBV5-1; 9 bases match TRBD2. Germline V gene data show CDR1 as SGHRS and CDR2 as YFSETQ. The length of the CDR3 is 16 residues. The J segment lost 4 bases and the V segment lost 4 bases, leaving 9 bases of the junction unmatched.

This clone has only a few counts. This chain links TRBV9 with TRBJ1-1; D is possibly TRBD1 (5 bases). Trimming pared 0 bases from V and 8 bases from J, leaving 14 bases between. The CDR3 spans 14 residues. CDR1 and CDR2 from the germline V gene are SGDLS and YYNGEE. The CDR3 region has the DNA TGTGCCAGCAGCGTAGGGGGCGTTGGGACCGAAGCTTTCTTT. Protein sequence: CASSVGGVGTEAFF.

The rearrangement joins TRBV10-3 to TRBJ2-2; 8 bases match TRBD2. This CDR3 is 16 amino acids long. Germline values: CDR1 ENHRY, CDR2 SYGVKD. After removal of 6 bases from V and 6 bases from J, the junction contained 12 bases not matched to a gene. CDR3 in DNA: TGTGCCATCAGAAACTCAAGCGGGGGCACTTCCGGGGAGCTGTTTTTT. It codes for CAIRNSSGGTSGELFF.

DNA of the CDR3: TGCGCCAGCAGCCCTGAGGGGGGTCAGCCCCAGCATTTT. This translates into CASSPEGGQPQHF. The V and J genes are TRBV5-1 and TRBJ1-5, with D tentatively TRBD1 (6 bases). Germline assignment: CDR1 SGHRS and CDR2 YFSETQ. This CDR3 has 13 amino acids. V was pared by 4 bases and J by 6 bases, with 11 bases between.

The chain joins TRBV19 to TRBJ1-4, with D tentatively TRBD1 (6 bases). V was cut by 6 bases and J by 8 bases, with 16 bases left in between. The CDR3 sequence is 14 residues long. The germline gives CDR1 LNHDA, CDR2 SQIVND (reference sequence). The CDR3 region is CASRHATGLEKLFF. CDR3 DNA: TGTGCCAGTAGACATGCTACAGGGTTAGAAAAACTGTTTTTT.

CDR3 sequence reads: CASSPGQSQPQHF. For the CDR3, the DNA is TGTGCCAGCTCACCAGGACAGAGCCAGCCCCAGCATTTT. The rearrangement joins TRBV18 to TRBJ1-5; maybe TRBD1 (6 bases). The CDR3 length is 13 residues. Germline loops: CDR1 KGHSH, CDR2 LQKENI. Between the trimmed V and J ends, which lost 2 bases and 7 bases, there was a span of 9 bases.

This clone was seen a single time. The chain uses TRBV5-8 and TRBJ1-2; tentatively, D is TRBD1 (6 bases). The V gene lost 0 bases and the J gene lost 8 bases, with 11 bases spanning the gap. The CDR3 is 13 amino acids. Germline V CDR1 and CDR2: SGHTS, YDEGEE. For the CDR3, the DNA is TGTGCCAGCAGCTTGGGGGCAGGGGACGGCTACACCTTC. The encoded protein is CASSLGAGDGYTF.

The chain has TRBV5-5 and TRBJ1-3; D is uncertain. Germline loops: CDR1 SGHKS, CDR2 YYEKEE (reference sequence). The CDR3 spans 14 residues. Trimming pared 2 bases from V and 0 bases from J, leaving 6 bases between. The chain's CDR3 is CASSFNPSGNTIYF. DNA for the CDR3: TGTGCCAGCAGCTTTAACCCCTCTGGAAACACCATATATTTT. Full variable domain (remainder filled in from reference TRBV5-5 and TRBJ1-3): DAGVTQSPTHLIKTRGQQVTLRCSPISGHKSVSWYQQVLGQGPQFIFQYYEKEERGRGNFPDRFSARQFPNYSSELNVNALLLGDSALYLCASSFNPSGNTIYFGEGSWLTVV.

This clone was counted once. The chain is built from TRBV30 and TRBJ2-7, with a tentative D call TRBD2 (6 bases). CDR1 is GTSNPN and CDR2 is SVGIG in the germline V gene (reference sequence). This CDR3 region has 11 residues. The ends were cut back, 4 bases at V and 3 bases at J, with 7 bases in the middle. The CDR3 loop is CAWMEGYEQYF. As DNA, the CDR3 is TGTGCCTGGATGGAGGGCTACGAGCAGTACTTC.

The rearrangement uses TRBV6-6 and TRBJ1-6; TRBD1 might be the D (5 bases). Per the germline V gene, CDR1 is MNHNY and CDR2 is SVGAGI (reference sequence). The CDR3 runs 16 residues. Trimming took 5 bases from V and 2 from J, leaving 13 bases between them. The CDR3 sequence is CASSPGPVTYNSPLHF. The CDR3 DNA is TGTGCCAGCAGTCCGGGGCCTGTCACCTATAATTCACCCCTCCACTTT.

The chain is built from TRBV7-9 and TRBJ1-2, with TRBD1 as a possible D gene (5 bases). The germline gives CDR1 SEHNR, CDR2 FQNEAQ (reference sequence). This CDR3 has 16 amino acids. Trimming took off 0 bases at V and 6 bases at J, with 17 bases between the two ends. The CDR3 DNA reads as TGTGCCAGCAGCTTAGCGGGAGGCCCAGGGACGCATGGCTACACCTTC. Its translation: CASSLAGGPGTHGYTF.

The chain has TRBV19 and TRBJ2-2; possible D gene TRBD2, 5 bases. Germline CDR1 is LNHDA and CDR2 is SQIVND (reference sequence). V was clipped by 4 bases and J by 2 bases, with 17 bases between them. The CDR3 is 17 amino acids. The CDR3 DNA reads TGTGCCAGTAGTAATTACGGGGTCGGACTTAACACCGGGGAGCTGTTTTTT. It specifies CASSNYGVGLNTGELFF. The entire variable domain, with the rest obtained from reference TRBV19 and TRBJ2-2, is as follows: DGGITQSPKYLFRKEGQNVTLSCEQNLNHDAMYWYRQDPGQGLRLIYYSQIVNDFQKGDIAEGYSVSREKKESFPLTVTSAQKNPTAFYLCASSNYGVGLNTGELFFGEGSRLTVL.

This chain joins TRBV5-4 and TRBJ2-1; 9 bases align to TRBD2. Germline CDR1 is SGHNT and CDR2 is YYREEE (reference sequence). Germline trimming cut 5 bases from V and 2 bases from J; bases unmatched to any gene: 11. This CDR3 is 17 amino acids long. CDR3 sequence: CASSFTLAGNTYNEQFF. DNA of the CDR3: TGTGCCAGCAGTTTTACTCTAGCGGGGAACACCTACAATGAGCAGTTCTTC.

V usage is TRBV6-1 and J usage is TRBJ1-3; 8 bases are a match to TRBD1. V dropped 4 bases and J dropped 3; count of bases not matched to a gene: 5. CDR1 and CDR2 (germline): MNHNS, SASEGT. This CDR3 contains 15 residues. CDR3 residues: CASSGRTGSGNTIYF. As DNA, the CDR3 is TGTGCCAGCAGTGGGAGGACAGGGAGTGGAAACACCATATATTTT.

This clone was picked up one time. The chain couples TRBV19 to TRBJ2-1; the D is unclear. CDR3 size: 15 residues. V dropped 7 bases and J dropped 6 bases, with 19 bases sitting between them. Germline V gene data show CDR1 as LNHDA and CDR2 as SQIVND (reference sequence). In nucleotides, the CDR3 is TGTGCCAGTACTCCCCTCGACAAGTTAGGCAATGAGCAGTTCTTC. Its protein is CASTPLDKLGNEQFF.